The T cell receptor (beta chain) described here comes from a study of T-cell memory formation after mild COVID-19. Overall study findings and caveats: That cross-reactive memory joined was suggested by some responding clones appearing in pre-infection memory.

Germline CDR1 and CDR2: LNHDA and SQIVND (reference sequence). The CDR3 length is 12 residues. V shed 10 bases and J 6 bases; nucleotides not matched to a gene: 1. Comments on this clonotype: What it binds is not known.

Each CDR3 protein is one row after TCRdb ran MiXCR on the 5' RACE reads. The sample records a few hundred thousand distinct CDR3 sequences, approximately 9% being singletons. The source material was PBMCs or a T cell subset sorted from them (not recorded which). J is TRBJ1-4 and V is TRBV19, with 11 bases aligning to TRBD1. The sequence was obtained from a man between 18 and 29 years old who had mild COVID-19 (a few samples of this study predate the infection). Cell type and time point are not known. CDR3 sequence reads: CAKGQGDEKLFF. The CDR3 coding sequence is TGTGCCAAGGGACAGGGGGATGAAAAACTGTTTTTT. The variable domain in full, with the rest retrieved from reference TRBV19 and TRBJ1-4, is DGGITQSPKYLFRKEGQNVTLSCEQNLNHDAMYWYRQDPGQGLRLIYYSQIVNDFQKGDIAEGYSVSREKKESFPLTVTSAQKNPTAFYLCAKGQGDEKLFFGSGTQLSVL.